This TCR beta chain was retrieved from a study of tumor and adjacent non-tumor tissue in lung cancer. This CDR3 contains 15 residues. The germline CDR1 and CDR2 sequences are SGHVS and FQNEAQ. This sample's RNA came from whole unsorted tissue. Three rounds of nested PCR, following a modified ARM-PCR protocol, produced the TCRbeta library. TCRdb itself ran the multiplex PCR reads through MiXCR, one entry per CDR3 protein. This table has roughly 120,000 distinct CDR3 sequences, roughly 84% appearing once. A note on this clonotype: One end of the junction varies from germline; a read error may be responsible.

This sequence joins TRBV7-8 and TRBJ1-2; a possible D gene is TRBD1 (6 bases). This TCR came from a man between 65 and 79 years old with non-small cell lung cancer. The sample comprised lung tumor tissue. CDR3 protein: CASSSEGGHDYGHTF. The CDR3 DNA is TGTGCCAGCAGCTCAGAAGGGGGACACGACTATGGCCACACCTTC.